These T cell receptor beta chains were read from a single sample in a study of glioma-infiltrating T cells after dendritic cell vaccination. Profiled with immunoSEQ multiplex PCR; TCRdb holds only in-frame clones, not every one. The table shows 93,000 or so clones, with about four fifths occurring only once. This material consisted of blood, taken before dendritic cell vaccination. The origin of the receptors is a human donor with glioblastoma. Both conserved end residues are part of each CDR3. D genes are given only for firm matches. For some rows the clone size is stated as once, few or many, or as a class when expanded; others skip it.

size	V	D	J	CDR3	DNA
-	TRBV11-2	-	TRBJ2-7	CASSLRPRDKTYEQYF	TGTGCCAGCAGCCTTCGGCCCCGGGACAAGACCTACGAGCAGTACTTC
-	TRBV10-2	TRBD2	TRBJ2-5	CASSSIAGGAGETQYF	TGCGCCAGTTCTTCCATAGCGGGGGGGGCGGGGGAGACCCAGTACTTC
-	TRBV28	TRBD2	TRBJ2-2	CASSPPLRGGPGELFF	TGTGCCAGCAGTCCTCCCTTACGCGGGGGGCCCGGGGAGCTGTTTTTT
few	TRBV4-3	TRBD1	TRBJ2-7	CASSPTDRAGEQYF	TGCGCCAGCAGCCCTACGGACAGGGCGGGAGAGCAGTACTTC
-	TRBV5-5	TRBD1	TRBJ1-1	CASSLTGVNTEAFF	TGTGCCAGCAGCTTGACAGGGGTGAACACTGAAGCTTTCTTT
-	TRBV5-6	-	TRBJ1-2	CASSSPGFSGDYGYTF	TGTGCCAGCAGCTCCCCGGGCTTTTCAGGGGACTATGGCTACACCTTC
once	TRBV27	-	TRBJ1-1	CASSTRTAGTEAFF	TGTGCCAGCAGTACCCGGACGGCGGGGACTGAAGCTTTCTTT
-	TRBV27	TRBD1	TRBJ2-5	CASTRDRVKETQYF	TGTGCCAGCACCCGGGACAGGGTAAAGGAGACCCAGTACTTC
-	TRBV6-1	-	TRBJ1-3	CASSEAAGGSRNTIYF	TGTGCCAGCAGTGAGGCCGCGGGAGGGTCGAGAAACACCATATATTTT
-	TRBV19	TRBD1	TRBJ2-7	CASSHGTDYEQYF	TGTGCCAGTAGCCACGGGACAGACTACGAGCAGTACTTC
-	TRBV6-6	TRBD2	TRBJ2-1	CASSPGLASYNEQFF	TGTGCCAGCAGCCCGGGACTAGCGTCTTACAATGAGCAGTTCTTC
-	TRBV7-6	-	TRBJ1-4	CASSLEDNFNEKLFF	TGTGCCAGCAGCTTAGAGGACAATTTTAATGAAAAACTGTTTTTT
-	TRBV6-6	TRBD1	TRBJ1-2	CASREGQETYGYTF	TGTGCCAGCAGGGAGGGACAGGAGACCTATGGCTACACCTTC
-	TRBV10-1	TRBD2	TRBJ2-1	CASSESQRGIWNEQFF	TGCGCTAGCAGTGAGTCGCAGCGGGGGATCTGGAATGAGCAGTTCTTC
few	TRBV7-9	TRBD2	TRBJ2-7	CASSFITSGGYDEQYF	TGTGCCAGCAGCTTTATTACTAGCGGGGGGTACGACGAGCAGTACTTC
-	TRBV7-2	-	TRBJ2-7	CASSPQAPYEQYF	TGTGCCAGCAGCCCGCAGGCCCCCTACGAGCAGTACTTC
once	TRBV2	TRBD2	TRBJ2-1	CASRRAGSYNEQFF	TGTGCCAGCAGGCGAGCGGGGAGCTACAATGAGCAGTTCTTC
-	TRBV7-3	-	TRBJ1-1	CASSSKGEVTEAFF	TGTGCCAGCAGCTCAAAGGGGGAAGTCACTGAAGCTTTCTTT
-	TRBV7-6	-	TRBJ2-5	CASSLAPLQETQYF	TGTGCCAGCAGCTTAGCCCCACTACAAGAGACCCAGTACTTC
-	TRBV9	-	TRBJ2-7	CASSARLVSYEQYF	TGTGCCAGCAGCGCTCGACTAGTTTCCTACGAGCAGTACTTC
-	TRBV5-1	-	TRBJ1-6	CASSLDPGTNSPLHF	TGCGCCAGCAGCTTGGATCCAGGGACAAATTCACCCCTCCACTTT
-	TRBV5-1	-	TRBJ1-1	CASSLASVGENTEAFF	TGCGCCAGCAGCTTGGCCTCAGTCGGGGAGAACACTGAAGCTTTCTTT
-	TRBV5-4	-	TRBJ1-2	CASSPRVGPVNGYTF	TGTGCCAGCAGCCCCAGGGTGGGTCCGGTTAACGGCTACACCTTC
-	TRBV5-1	-	TRBJ2-5	CASSIGDSQETQYF	TGCGCCAGCAGCATAGGGGACTCCCAAGAGACCCAGTACTTC
-	TRBV19	TRBD1	TRBJ2-3	CASSADRGRDTQYF	TGTGCCAGTAGCGCGGACAGGGGTAGGGATACGCAGTATTTT
once	TRBV15	TRBD1	TRBJ1-2	CATSRDLAGGDGYTF	TGTGCCACCAGCAGAGATTTGGCAGGGGGCGATGGCTACACCTTC